This T cell receptor (beta chain) was identified in a study of T cells in Graves' hyperthyroidism and ophthalmopathy. Across the study: Peripheral blood was collected at initial diagnosis, before any treatment.

Study-level findings and limits: The model's output predicted ophthalmopathy at a median of roughly 6 months prior to onset.

Amplified TCR beta CDR3 regions derived from RNA transcripts. HTBI primers were employed in a first-round RT-PCR of the TCR CDR3. TCRdb itself ran the multiplex PCR reads through MiXCR, one entry per CDR3 protein. The sample lists more than 300,000 distinct CDR3 sequences, roughly 14% occurring once. This clonotype was recorded a few times. Its antigen is as yet unknown. The CDR3 is 13 amino acids. The junction had 3 bases not matched to a gene; V was cut back by 3 bases and J by 8 bases. The germline V gene has CDR1 SGHNT and CDR2 YYREEE (reference sequence). The chain couples TRBV5-4 to TRBJ2-1; 9 bases are shared with TRBD1. This clonotype was obtained from an older woman with Graves' hyperthyroidism. Sequenced: blood. CDR3 in amino acids: CASSSGQGYEQFF. CDR3 bases: TGTGCCAGCAGCTCCGGACAGGGGTATGAGCAGTTCTTC.